Following are 12 T cell receptor beta chains from one sample sequenced in a study of cytomegalovirus exposure and HLA in healthy donors. 60 Vbeta and 13 Jbeta primers were used in PCR. Profiled with immunoSEQ multiplex PCR; TCRdb holds only in-frame clones, not every one. This table holds around 210,000 clones, roughly 81% found once. Sequencing was performed on PBMCs. These receptors all come from a girl aged 2 to 10 in good health and CMV-seronegative.

The count of this clone is one. The chain combines TRBV2 with TRBJ1-1, with D possibly TRBD1 on 6 matching bases. The germline V gene has CDR1 SNHLY and CDR2 FYNNEI. The CDR3 covers 14 residues. The V and J ends lost 4 bases and 0 bases respectively, with 9 bases between them. Written as DNA, the CDR3 is TGTGCCAGCAGTGTACAGGGTGTGAACACTGAAGCTTTCTTT. It is translated as CASSVQGVNTEAFF. Combining the CDR3 with reference TRBV2 and TRBJ1-1 gives the whole variable domain EPEVTQTPSHQVTQMGQEVILRCVPISNHLYFYWYRQILGQKVEFLVSFYNNEISEKSEIFDDQFSVERPDGSNFTLKIRSTKLEDSAMYFCASSVQGVNTEAFFGQGTRLTVV.

The V gene is TRBV10-3, the J gene TRBJ2-7, with D unresolved. This CDR3 has 12 amino acids. V was clipped by 2 bases and J by 3 bases, with 5 bases between them. Germline CDR1 is ENHRY and CDR2 is SYGVKD. CDR3 bases: TGTGCCATCAGTGAGAGCGTCTACGAGCAGTACTTC. It is translated as CAISESVYEQYF.

The V and J genes are TRBV2 and TRBJ1-2; 7 bases align to TRBD1. This CDR3 comprises 14 residues. Germline CDR1 is SNHLY and CDR2 is FYNNEI. V shed 7 bases, J shed 0 bases, and the junction held 5 bases outside the gene matches. CDR3 nucleotide sequence: TGTGCCAGCAAACCGACAGGGACTAACTATGGCTACACCTTC. Its protein is CASKPTGTNYGYTF.

This rearrangement joins TRBV6-1 to TRBJ2-2; tentatively, D is TRBD2 (5 bases). CDR1 MNHNS and CDR2 SASEGT come from the germline V gene. CDR3 length: 15 residues. With 4 bases removed from V and 3 bases from J, the gap between germline ends came to 12 bases. For the CDR3, the DNA is TGTGCCAGCAGTGGGAGAGGGCCTCACACCGGGGAGCTGTTTTTT. Protein product: CASSGRGPHTGELFF.

The chain has TRBV6-5 and TRBJ2-1; D is possibly TRBD2 (5 bases). The germline V and J ends were trimmed by 6 bases and 6 bases, with 9 bases remaining between them. The CDR3 has 12 residues. Looked up from germline, CDR1 is MNHEY and CDR2 is SVGAGI. CDR3 bases: TGTGCCAGCAGGAGGGAAACCAATGAGCAGTTCTTC. Translated, it gives CASRRETNEQFF.

This chain links TRBV2 with TRBJ2-3, with 10 bases that match TRBD1. From germline, CDR1 is SNHLY and CDR2 FYNNEI. V dropped 5 bases and J dropped 9; count of bases not matched to a gene: 11. The CDR3 runs to 15 residues. CDR3: CASSLTGQGSKTQYF. The CDR3 DNA is TGTGCCAGCAGTCTTACGGGACAGGGGTCCAAAACGCAGTATTTT.

The V call is TRBV19, the J call TRBJ1-1, with 7 bases aligning to TRBD1. The CDR3 has 14 amino acids. V shed 1 base, J shed 5 bases, and the junction held 4 bases outside the gene matches. From germline, CDR1 is LNHDA and CDR2 SQIVND (reference sequence). The CDR3 DNA follows: TGTGCCAGTAGTATAGGGACAGGAGCGACTGAAGCTTTCTTT. Translation: CASSIGTGATEAFF.

This clone was detected once. The chain carries TRBV27 and TRBJ2-3, with unresolved D. The CDR3 runs to 13 residues. In germline, CDR1 is MNHEY, CDR2 SMNVEV (reference sequence). V lost 0 bases and J lost 5, with 6 bases in between. Here the CDR3 reads CASSLSDKDTQYF. CDR3 in DNA: TGTGCCAGCAGTTTATCTGACAAAGATACGCAGTATTTT.

CDR3 region: CSVEPGQGYEQYF. The CDR3 nucleotides are TGCAGCGTTGAGCCGGGACAGGGCTACGAGCAGTACTTC. The genes are TRBV29-1 and TRBJ2-7; TRBD1 matches 9 bases. Per the germline V gene, CDR1 is SQVTM and CDR2 is ANQGSEA. This CDR3 has 13 residues. V trimming: 3 bases; J trimming: 3 bases; junction bases outside the gene matches: 3.

The rearrangement links TRBV6-5 to TRBJ2-1; a possible D gene is TRBD2 (5 bases). Germline CDR1 MNHEY, CDR2 SVGAGI. The CDR3 loop spans 14 amino acids. V was pared by 2 bases and J by 6 bases, with 11 bases between. CDR3: CASSYGRGSNEQFF. DNA for the CDR3: TGTGCCAGCAGTTACGGGAGAGGGTCCAATGAGCAGTTCTTC.

The CDR3 loop is CASSTGGTDTQYF. The DNA of the CDR3 is TGTGCCAGCAGCACAGGCGGCACAGATACGCAGTATTTT. This sequence joins TRBV7-3 and TRBJ2-3; a weak D match, TRBD1 (5 bases). This CDR3 is built from 13 residues. The ends were cut back, 5 bases at V and 1 base at J, with 7 bases in the middle. Germline assignment: CDR1 SGHTA and CDR2 FQGTGA.

This clone was observed a single time. The rearrangement links TRBV5-6 to TRBJ1-2, with no clear D. Trimming shortened V by 3 bases and J by 0 bases, and 15 bases separated the two germline ends. Per the germline V gene, CDR1 is SGHDT and CDR2 is YYEEEE. The CDR3 has 16 residues. CDR3 DNA: TGTGCCAGCAGCTCGACAAATTTCCCTTCTAACTATGGCTACACCTTC. Encoded protein: CASSSTNFPSNYGYTF.